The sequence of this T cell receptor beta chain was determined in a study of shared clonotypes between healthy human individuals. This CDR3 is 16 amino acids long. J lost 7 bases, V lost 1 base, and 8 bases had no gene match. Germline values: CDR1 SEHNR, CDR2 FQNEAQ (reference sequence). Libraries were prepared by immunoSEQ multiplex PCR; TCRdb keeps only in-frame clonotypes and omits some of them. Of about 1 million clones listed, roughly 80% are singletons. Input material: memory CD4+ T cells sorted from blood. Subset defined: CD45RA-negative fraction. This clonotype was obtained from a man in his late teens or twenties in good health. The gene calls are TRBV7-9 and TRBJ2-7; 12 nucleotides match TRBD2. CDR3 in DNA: TGTGCCAGCAGCTTAGGGGGGAGACTAGCGGGAGATGAGCAGTACTTC. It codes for CASSLGGRLAGDEQYF.